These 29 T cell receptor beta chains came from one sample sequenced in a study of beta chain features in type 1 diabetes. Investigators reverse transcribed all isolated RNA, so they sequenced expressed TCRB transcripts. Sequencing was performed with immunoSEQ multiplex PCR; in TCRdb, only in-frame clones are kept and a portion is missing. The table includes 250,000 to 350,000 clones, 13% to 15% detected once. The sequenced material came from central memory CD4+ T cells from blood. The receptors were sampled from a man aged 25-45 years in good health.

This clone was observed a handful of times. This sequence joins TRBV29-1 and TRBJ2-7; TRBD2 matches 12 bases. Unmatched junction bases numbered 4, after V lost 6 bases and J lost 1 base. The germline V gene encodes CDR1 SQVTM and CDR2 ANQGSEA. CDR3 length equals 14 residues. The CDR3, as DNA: TGCAGCGTCTACGGACTAGCGGGGTCCTACGAGCAGTACTTC. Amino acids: CSVYGLAGSYEQYF.

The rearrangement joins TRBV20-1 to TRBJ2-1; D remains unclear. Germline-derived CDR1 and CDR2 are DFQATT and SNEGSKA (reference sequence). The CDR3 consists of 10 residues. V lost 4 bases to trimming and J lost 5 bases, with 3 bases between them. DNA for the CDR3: TGCAGTGCTAAAAACAATGAGCAGTTCTTC. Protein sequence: CSAKNNEQFF.

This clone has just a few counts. The CDR3 DNA reads as TGCGCCAGCAGCGGCGGGACCCTGGCGGCTGATACGCAGTATTTT. It encodes CASSGGTLAADTQYF. The gene calls are TRBV5-1 and TRBJ2-3; possible D gene TRBD2, 6 bases. This CDR3 spans 15 amino acids. Trimming cost V 4 bases and J 6 bases, with 18 bases left between them. The germline gives CDR1 SGHRS, CDR2 YFSETQ.

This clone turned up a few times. CDR3 bases: TGTGCCAGCAGCTTGGCCCAAGGGGGTAGTGAGACCCAGTACTTC. Translating gives CASSLAQGGSETQYF. This rearrangement joins TRBV5-4 to TRBJ2-5; TRBD1 is a possible D gene (6 bases). Trimming shortened V by 0 bases and J by 5 bases, and 14 bases separated the two germline ends. The CDR3 contains 15 residues. The germline V gene has CDR1 SGHNT and CDR2 YYREEE (reference sequence).

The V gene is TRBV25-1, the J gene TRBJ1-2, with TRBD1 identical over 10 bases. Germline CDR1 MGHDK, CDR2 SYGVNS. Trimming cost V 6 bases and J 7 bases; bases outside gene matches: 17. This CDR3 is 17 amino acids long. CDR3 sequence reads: CASRQTGQGLSNGGYTF. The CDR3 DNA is TGTGCCAGCAGACAAACGGGACAGGGGCTCAGTAATGGTGGCTACACCTTC.

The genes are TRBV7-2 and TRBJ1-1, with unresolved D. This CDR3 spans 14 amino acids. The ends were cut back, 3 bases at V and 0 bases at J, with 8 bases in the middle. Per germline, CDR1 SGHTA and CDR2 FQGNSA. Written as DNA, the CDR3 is TGTGCCAGCAGCTTGGGCAACATGAACACTGAAGCTTTCTTT. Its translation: CASSLGNMNTEAFF. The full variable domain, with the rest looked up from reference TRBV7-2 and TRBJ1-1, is GAGVSQSPSNKVTEKGKDVELRCDPISGHTALYWYRQSLGQGLEFLIYFQGNSAPDKSGLPSDRFSAERTGGSVSTLTIQRTQQEDSAVYLCASSLGNMNTEAFFGQGTRLTVV.

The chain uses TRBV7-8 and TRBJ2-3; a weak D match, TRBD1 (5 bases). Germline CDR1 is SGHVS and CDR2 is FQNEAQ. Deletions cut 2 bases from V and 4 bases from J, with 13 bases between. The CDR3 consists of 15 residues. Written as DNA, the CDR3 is TGTGCCAGCAGCTTACCAGCGCCCAGGGCAGATACGCAGTATTTT. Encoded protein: CASSLPAPRADTQYF.

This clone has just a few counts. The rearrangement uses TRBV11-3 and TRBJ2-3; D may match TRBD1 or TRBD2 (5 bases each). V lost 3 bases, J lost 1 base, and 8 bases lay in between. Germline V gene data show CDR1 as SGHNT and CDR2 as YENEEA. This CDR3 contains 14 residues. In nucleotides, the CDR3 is TGTGCCAGCAGCTTCGGGGACCGCACAGATACGCAGTATTTT. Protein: CASSFGDRTDTQYF.

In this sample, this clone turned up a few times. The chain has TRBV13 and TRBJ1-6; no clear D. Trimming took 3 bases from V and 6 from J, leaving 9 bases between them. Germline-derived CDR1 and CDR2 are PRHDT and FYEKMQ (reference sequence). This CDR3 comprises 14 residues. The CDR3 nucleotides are TGTGCCAGCAGCTTCGCAGCCATTAATTCACCCCTCCACTTT. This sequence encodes CASSFAAINSPLHF.

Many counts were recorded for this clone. CDR3 protein: CASRGDRGSADTQYF. The CDR3 nucleotides read TGTGCCAGCAGAGGGGACAGGGGGAGCGCAGATACGCAGTATTTT. This chain uses TRBV2 with TRBJ2-3, with TRBD1 identical over 11 bases. The germline CDR1 and CDR2 sequences are SNHLY and FYNNEI. V was clipped by 6 bases and J by 4 bases; unmatched bases: 6. This CDR3 comprises 15 residues.

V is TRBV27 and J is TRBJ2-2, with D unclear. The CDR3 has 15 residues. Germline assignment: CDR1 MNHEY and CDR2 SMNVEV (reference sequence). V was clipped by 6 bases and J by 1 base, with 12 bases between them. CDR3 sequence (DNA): TGTGCCAGCAGCCGGCAGCGAGGGAACACCGGGGAGCTGTTTTTT. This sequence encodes CASSRQRGNTGELFF.

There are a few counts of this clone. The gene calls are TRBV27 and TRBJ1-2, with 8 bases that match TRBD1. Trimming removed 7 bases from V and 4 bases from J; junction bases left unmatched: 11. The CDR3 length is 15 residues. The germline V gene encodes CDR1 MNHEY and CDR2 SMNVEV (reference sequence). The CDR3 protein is CASIQDRGPFYGYTF. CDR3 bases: TGTGCCAGCATCCAAGACAGGGGTCCCTTCTATGGCTACACCTTC.

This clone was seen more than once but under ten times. The CDR3, as DNA: TGTGCCAGCTCATGGGGGGCAGGGGGTCTTCGCGAGCAGTACTTC. This translates into CASSWGAGGLREQYF. The rearrangement uses TRBV18 and TRBJ2-7; D perhaps matches TRBD1 (7 bases). CDR3 length equals 15 residues. V lost 5 bases, J lost 6 bases, and 20 bases lay in between. Germline CDR1 reads KGHSH; CDR2 reads LQKENI.

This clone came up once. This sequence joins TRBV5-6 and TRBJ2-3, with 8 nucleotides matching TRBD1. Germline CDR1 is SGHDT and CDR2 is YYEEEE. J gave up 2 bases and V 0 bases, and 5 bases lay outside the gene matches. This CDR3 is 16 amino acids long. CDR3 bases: TGTGCCAGCAGCTTGGAAACGCAGGGGGCCACAGATACGCAGTATTTT. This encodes CASSLETQGATDTQYF. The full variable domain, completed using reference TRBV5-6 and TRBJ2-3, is DAGVTQSPTHLIKTRGQQVTLRCSPKSGHDTVSWYQQALGQGPQFIFQYYEEEERQRGNFPDRFSGHQFPNYSSELNVNALLLGDSALYLCASSLETQGATDTQYFGPGTRLTVL.

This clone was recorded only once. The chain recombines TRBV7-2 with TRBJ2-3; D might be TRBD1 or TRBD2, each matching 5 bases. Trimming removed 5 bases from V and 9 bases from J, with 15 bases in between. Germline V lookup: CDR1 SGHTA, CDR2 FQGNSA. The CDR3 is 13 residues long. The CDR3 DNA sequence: TGTGCCAGCAGCCCCGGGACCGAACACACGCAGTATTTT. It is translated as CASSPGTEHTQYF.

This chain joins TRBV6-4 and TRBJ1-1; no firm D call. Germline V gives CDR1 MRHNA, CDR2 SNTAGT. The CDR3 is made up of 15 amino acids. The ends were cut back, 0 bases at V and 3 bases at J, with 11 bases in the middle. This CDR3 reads CASSDSHKGYTEAFF. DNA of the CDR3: TGTGCCAGCAGTGACTCGCACAAAGGCTACACTGAAGCTTTCTTT.

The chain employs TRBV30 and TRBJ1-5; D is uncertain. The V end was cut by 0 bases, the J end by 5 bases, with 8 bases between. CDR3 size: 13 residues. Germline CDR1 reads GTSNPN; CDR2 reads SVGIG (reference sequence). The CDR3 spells CAWSVISYQPQHF. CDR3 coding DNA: TGTGCCTGGAGTGTAATCTCTTATCAGCCCCAGCATTTT.

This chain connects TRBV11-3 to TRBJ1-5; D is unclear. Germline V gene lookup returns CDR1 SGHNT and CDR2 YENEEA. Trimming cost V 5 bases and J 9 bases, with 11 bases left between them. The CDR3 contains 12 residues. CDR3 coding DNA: TGTGCCAGCAGCCCAATCTGGGCGCCCCAGCATTTT. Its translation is CASSPIWAPQHF.

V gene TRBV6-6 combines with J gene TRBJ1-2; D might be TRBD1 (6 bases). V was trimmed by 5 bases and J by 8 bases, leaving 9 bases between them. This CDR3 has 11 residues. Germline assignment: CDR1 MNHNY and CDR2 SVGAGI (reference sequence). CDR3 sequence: CASSGQIGYTF. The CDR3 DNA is TGTGCCAGCAGTGGACAGATCGGCTACACCTTC.

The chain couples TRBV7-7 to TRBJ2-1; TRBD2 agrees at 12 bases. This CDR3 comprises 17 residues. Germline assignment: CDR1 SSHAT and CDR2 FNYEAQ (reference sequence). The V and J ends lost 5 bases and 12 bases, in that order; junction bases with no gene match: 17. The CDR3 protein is CASSPSSVASGRAGQFF. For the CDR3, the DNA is TGTGCCAGCAGCCCTTCCTCGGTCGCTAGCGGGAGGGCGGGGCAGTTCTTC.

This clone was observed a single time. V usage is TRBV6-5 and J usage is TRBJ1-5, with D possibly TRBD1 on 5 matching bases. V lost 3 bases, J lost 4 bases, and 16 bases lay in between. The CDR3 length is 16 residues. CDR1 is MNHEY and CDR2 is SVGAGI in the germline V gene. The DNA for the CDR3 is TGTGCCAGCAGTTATCGACAGATCAAACGAAATCAGCCCCAGCATTTT. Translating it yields CASSYRQIKRNQPQHF.

The CDR3 DNA reads as TGCGCCAGCAGCATCCGGGACAGCAACACCGGGGAGCTGTTTTTT. Its translation: CASSIRDSNTGELFF. This chain links TRBV5-1 with TRBJ2-2; TRBD1 agrees at 7 bases. Germline V gene lookup returns CDR1 SGHRS and CDR2 YFSETQ. The V and J ends lost 4 bases and 2 bases, in that order; junction bases with no gene match: 5. The CDR3 extends over 15 amino acids.

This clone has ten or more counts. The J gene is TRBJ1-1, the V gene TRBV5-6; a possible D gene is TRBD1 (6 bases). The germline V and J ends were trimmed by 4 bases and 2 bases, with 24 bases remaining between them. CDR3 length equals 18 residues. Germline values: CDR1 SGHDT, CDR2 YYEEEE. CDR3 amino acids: CASSHQRGGPVLNTEAFF. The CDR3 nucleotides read TGTGCCAGCAGCCATCAGCGAGGGGGTCCGGTCCTAAACACTGAAGCTTTCTTT.

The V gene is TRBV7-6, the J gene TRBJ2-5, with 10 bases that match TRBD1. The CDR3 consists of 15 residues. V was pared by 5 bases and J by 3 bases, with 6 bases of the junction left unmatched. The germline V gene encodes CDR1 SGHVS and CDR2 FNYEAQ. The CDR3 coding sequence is TGTGCCAGCAGCCCGAGACAGGGGGCTAAAGAGACCCAGTACTTC. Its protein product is CASSPRQGAKETQYF.

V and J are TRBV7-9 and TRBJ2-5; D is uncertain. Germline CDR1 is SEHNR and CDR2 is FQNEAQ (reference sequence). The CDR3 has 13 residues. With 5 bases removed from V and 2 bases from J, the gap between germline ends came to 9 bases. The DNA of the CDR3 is TGTGCCAGCAGCCTAATCTCACAAGAGACCCAGTACTTC. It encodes CASSLISQETQYF.

CDR3 sequence reads: CASSPAGGLTDTQYF. The CDR3 bases are TGTGCCAGCAGTCCCGCTGGGGGGTTGACAGATACGCAGTATTTT. This rearrangement joins TRBV7-9 to TRBJ2-3, with a weak D call TRBD2 (6 bases). Germline V lookup: CDR1 SEHNR, CDR2 FQNEAQ (reference sequence). The CDR3 contains 15 residues. V was shortened by 6 bases and J by 3 bases, with 16 bases between the two germline ends. The full variable domain, with the rest looked up from reference TRBV7-9 and TRBJ2-3, is DTGVSQNPRHKITKRGQNVTFRCDPISEHNRLYWYRQTLGQGPEFLTYFQNEAQLEKSRLLSDRFSAERPKGSFSTLEIQRTEQGDSAMYLCASSPAGGLTDTQYFGPGTRLTVL.

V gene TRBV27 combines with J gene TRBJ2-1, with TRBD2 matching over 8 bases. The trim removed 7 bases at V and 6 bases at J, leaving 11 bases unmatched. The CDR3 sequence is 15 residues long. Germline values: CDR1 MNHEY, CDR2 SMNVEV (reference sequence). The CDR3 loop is CASNHRLAGSNEQFF. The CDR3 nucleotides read TGTGCCAGCAACCACCGGCTAGCGGGCAGCAATGAGCAGTTCTTC.

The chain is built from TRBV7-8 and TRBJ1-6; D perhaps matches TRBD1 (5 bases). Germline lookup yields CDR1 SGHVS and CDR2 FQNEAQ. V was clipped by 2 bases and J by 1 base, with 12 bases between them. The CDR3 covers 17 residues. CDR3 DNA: TGTGCCAGCAGCTTATATCAGGGTCGGTCCTATAATTCACCCCTCCACTTT. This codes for CASSLYQGRSYNSPLHF.

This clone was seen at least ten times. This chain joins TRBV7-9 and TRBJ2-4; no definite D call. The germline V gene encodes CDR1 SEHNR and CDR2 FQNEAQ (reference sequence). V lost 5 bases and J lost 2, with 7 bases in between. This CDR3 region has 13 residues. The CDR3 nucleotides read TGTGCCAGCAGCCCCCAGTCCAAAAACATTCAGTACTTC. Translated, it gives CASSPQSKNIQYF.